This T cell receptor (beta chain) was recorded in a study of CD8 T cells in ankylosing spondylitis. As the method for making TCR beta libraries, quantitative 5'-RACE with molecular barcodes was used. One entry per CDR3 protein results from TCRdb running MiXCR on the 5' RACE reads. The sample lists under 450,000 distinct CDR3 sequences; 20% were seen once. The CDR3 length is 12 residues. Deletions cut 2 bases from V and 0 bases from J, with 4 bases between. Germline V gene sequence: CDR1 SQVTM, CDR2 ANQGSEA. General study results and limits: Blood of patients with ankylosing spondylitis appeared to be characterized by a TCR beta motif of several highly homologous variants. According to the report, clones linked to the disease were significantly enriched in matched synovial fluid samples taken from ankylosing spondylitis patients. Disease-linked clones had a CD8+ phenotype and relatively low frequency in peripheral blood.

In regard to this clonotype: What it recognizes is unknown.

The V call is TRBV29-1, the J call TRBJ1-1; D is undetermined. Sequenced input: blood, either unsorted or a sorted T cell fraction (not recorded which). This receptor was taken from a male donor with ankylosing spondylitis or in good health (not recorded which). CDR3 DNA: TGCAGCGTTGAACAGATGAACACTGAAGCTTTCTTT. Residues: CSVEQMNTEAFF.